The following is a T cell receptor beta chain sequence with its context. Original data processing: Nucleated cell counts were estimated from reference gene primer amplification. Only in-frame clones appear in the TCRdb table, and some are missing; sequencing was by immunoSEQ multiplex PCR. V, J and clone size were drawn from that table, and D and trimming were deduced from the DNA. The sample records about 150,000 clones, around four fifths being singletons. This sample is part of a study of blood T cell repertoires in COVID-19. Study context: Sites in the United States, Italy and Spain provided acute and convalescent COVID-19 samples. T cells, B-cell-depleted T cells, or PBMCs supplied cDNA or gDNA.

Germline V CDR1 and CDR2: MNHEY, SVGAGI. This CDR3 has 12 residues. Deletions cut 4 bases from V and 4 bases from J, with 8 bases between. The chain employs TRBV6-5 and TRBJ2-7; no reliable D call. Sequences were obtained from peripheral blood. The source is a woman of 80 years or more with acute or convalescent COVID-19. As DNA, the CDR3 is TGTGCCAGCAGTTCCTTTTCGTACGAGCAGTACTTC. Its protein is CASSSFSYEQYF.